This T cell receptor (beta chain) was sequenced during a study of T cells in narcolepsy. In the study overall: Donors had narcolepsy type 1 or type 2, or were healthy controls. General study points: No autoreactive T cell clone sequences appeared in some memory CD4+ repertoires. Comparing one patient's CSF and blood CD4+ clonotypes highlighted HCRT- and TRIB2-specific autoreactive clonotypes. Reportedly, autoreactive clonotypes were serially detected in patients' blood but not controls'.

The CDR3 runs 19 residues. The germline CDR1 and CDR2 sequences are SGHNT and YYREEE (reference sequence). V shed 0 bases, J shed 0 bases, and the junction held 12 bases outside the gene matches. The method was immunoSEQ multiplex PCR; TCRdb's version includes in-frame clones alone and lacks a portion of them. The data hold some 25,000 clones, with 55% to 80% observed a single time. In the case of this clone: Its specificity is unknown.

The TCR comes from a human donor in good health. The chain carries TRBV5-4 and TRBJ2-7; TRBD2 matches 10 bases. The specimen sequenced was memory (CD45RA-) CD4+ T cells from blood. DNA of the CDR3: TGTGCCAGCAGCTTGGGGTTGGGACAGAGGACTAGCGGCTCCTACGAGCAGTACTTC. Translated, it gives CASSLGLGQRTSGSYEQYF. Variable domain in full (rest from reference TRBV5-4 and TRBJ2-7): ETGVTQSPTHLIKTRGQQVTLRCSSQSGHNTVSWYQQALGQGPQFIFQYYREEENGRGNFPPRFSGLQFPNYSSELNVNALELDDSALYLCASSLGLGQRTSGSYEQYFGPGTRLTVT.